This T cell receptor beta chain originates from a study of T cells after posttransplantation cyclophosphamide. General study findings and limits: Later post-transplant blood repertoires were often dominated by donor CD8+ memory clones. After PTCy, TRB diversity resembled that of CNI/methotrexate controls. Tissue-infiltrating T cells from skin or gut overlapped little with blood T cells.

The CDR3 extends over 15 amino acids. V trimming: 4 bases; J trimming: 2 bases; junction bases outside the gene matches: 2. CDR1 is MRHNA, CDR2 SNTAGT, per germline. This related bone marrow graft donor gave peripheral blood on the day of marrow donation. A note on this clone: What it binds is not known.

The table came from immunoSEQ multiplex PCR; TCRdb's copy has only in-frame clones and leaves some out. The table lists about 52,000 clones, roughly 94% of them singletons. This TCR came from a woman aged 30 to 39 in good health and a related stem cell transplant donor. The chain recombines TRBV6-4 with TRBJ2-5; TRBD2 aligns across 12 bases. The specimen sequenced was PBMCs. In DNA form, the CDR3 reads TGTGCCAGCAGTGCTAGCGGGGGGGGACAAGAGACCCAGTACTTC. Translation: CASSASGGGQETQYF.